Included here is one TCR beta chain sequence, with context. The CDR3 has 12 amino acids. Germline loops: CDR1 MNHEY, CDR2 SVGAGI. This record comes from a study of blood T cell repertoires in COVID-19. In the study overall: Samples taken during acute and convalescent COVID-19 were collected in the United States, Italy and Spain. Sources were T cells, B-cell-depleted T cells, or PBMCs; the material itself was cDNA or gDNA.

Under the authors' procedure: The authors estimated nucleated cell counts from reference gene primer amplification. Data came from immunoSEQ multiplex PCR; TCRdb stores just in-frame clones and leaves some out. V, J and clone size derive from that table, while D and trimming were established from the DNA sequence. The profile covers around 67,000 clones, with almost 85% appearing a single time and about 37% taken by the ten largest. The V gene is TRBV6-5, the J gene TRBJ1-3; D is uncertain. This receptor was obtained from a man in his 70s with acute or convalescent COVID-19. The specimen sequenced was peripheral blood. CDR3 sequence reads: CSVQNSGNTIYF. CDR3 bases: TGTAGTGTACAGAACTCTGGAAACACCATATATTTT.